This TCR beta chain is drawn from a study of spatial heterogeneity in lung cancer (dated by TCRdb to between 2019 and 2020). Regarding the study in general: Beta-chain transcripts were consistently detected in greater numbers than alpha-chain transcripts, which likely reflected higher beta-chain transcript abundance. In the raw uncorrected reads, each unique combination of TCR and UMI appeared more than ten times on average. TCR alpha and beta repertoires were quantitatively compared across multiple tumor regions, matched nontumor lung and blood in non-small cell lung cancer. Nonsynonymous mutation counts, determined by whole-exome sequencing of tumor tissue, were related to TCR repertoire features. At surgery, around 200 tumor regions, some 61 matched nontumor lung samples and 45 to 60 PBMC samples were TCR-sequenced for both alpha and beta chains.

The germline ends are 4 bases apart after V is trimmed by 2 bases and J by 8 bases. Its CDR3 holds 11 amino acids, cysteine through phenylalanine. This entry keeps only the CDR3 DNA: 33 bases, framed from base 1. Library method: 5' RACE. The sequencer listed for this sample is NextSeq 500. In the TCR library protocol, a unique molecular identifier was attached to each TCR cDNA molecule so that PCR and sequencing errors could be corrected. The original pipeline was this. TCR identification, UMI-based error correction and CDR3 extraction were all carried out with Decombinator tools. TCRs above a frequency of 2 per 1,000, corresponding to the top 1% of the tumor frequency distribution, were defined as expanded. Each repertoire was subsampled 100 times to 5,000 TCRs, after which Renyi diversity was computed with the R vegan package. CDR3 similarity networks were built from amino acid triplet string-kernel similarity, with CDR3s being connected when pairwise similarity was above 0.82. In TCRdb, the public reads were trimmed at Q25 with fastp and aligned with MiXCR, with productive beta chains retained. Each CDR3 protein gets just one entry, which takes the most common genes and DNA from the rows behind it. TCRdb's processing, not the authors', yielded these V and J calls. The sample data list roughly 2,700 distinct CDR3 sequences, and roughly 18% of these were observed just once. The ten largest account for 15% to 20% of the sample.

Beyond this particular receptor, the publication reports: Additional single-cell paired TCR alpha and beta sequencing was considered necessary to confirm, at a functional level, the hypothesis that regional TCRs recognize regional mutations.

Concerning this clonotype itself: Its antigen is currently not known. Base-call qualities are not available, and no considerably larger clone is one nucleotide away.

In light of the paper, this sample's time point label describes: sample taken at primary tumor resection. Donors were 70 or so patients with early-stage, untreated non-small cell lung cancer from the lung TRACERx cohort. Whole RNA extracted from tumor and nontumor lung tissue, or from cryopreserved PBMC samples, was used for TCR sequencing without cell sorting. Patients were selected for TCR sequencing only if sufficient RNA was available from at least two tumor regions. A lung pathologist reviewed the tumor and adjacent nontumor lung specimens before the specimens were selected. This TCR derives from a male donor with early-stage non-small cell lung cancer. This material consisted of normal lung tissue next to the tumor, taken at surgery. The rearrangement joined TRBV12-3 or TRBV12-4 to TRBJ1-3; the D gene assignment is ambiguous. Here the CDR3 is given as CASSLTDTIYF. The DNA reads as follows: TGTGCCAGCAGTTTAACCGACACCATATATTTT.